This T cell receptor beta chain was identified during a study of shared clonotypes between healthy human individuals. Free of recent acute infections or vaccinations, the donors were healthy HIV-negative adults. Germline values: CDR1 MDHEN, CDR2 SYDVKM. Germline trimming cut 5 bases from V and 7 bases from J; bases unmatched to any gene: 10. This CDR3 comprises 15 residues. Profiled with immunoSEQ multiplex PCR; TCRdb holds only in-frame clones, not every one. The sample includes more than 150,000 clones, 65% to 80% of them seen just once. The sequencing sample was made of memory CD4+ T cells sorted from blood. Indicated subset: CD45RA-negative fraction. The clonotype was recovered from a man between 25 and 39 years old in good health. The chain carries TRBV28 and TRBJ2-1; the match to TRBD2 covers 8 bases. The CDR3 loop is CASSPKRELRNEQFF. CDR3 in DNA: TGTGCCAGCAGTCCCAAGCGGGAGTTAAGGAATGAGCAGTTCTTC.